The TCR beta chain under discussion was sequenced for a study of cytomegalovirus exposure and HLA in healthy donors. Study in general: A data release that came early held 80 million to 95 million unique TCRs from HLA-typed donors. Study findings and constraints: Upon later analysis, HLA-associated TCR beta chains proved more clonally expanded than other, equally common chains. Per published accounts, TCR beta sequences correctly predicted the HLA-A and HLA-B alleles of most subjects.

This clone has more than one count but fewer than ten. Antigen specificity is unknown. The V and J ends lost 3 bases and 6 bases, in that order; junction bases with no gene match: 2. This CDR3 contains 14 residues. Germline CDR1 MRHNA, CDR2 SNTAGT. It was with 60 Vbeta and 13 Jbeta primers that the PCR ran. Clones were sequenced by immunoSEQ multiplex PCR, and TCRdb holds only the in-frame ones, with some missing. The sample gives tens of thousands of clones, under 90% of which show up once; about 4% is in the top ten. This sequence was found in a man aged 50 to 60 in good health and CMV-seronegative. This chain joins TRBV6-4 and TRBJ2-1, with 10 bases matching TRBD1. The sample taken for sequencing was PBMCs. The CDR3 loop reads CASSERTGGNEQFF. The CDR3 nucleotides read TGTGCCAGCAGTGAGAGGACAGGGGGCAATGAGCAGTTCTTC.